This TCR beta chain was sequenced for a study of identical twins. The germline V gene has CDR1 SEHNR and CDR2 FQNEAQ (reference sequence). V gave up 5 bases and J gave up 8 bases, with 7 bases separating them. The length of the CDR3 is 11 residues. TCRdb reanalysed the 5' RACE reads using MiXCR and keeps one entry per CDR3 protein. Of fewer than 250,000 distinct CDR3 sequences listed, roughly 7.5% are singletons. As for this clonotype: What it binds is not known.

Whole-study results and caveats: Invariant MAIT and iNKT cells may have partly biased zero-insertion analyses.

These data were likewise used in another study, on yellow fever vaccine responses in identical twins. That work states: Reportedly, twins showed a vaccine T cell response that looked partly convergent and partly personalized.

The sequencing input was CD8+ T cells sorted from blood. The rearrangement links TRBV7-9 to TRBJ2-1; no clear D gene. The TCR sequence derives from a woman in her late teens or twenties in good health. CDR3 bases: TGTGCCAGCAGCGTTTCAGATGAGCAGTTCTTC. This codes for CASSVSDEQFF. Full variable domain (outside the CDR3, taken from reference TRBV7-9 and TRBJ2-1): DTGVSQNPRHKITKRGQNVTFRCDPISEHNRLYWYRQTLGQGPEFLTYFQNEAQLEKSRLLSDRFSAERPKGSFSTLEIQRTEQGDSAMYLCASSVSDEQFFGPGTRLTVL.